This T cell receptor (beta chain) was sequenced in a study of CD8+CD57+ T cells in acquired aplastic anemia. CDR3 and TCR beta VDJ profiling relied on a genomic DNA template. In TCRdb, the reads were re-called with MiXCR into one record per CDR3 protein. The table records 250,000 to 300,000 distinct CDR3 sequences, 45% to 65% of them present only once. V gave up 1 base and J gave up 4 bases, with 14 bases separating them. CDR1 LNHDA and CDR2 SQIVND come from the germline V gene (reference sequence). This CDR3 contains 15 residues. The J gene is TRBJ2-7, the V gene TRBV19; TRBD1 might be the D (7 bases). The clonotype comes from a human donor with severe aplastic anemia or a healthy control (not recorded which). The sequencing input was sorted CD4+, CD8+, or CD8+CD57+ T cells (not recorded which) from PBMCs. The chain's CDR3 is CASSIVVTGRYEQYF. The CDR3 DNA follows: TGTGCCAGTAGTATAGTCGTGACAGGGAGGTACGAGCAGTACTTC.